This T cell receptor beta chain was recorded in a study of response to subunit inactivated influenza vaccine. Study-level findings and limits: T cells newly recruited by each seasonal influenza vaccination are few, the authors suggested.

Germline values: CDR1 LGHNA, CDR2 YNFKEQ. Trimming at V came to 1 base and at J to 5 bases, leaving 5 bases not matched to a gene. This CDR3 contains 15 residues. One entry per CDR3 protein results from TCRdb running MiXCR on the RT-PCR reads. The sample consists of a few hundred thousand distinct CDR3 sequences, 20% to 25% of them appearing once. In this sample, this clonotype turned up a few times. No antigen is known for it. The source is a man aged 50 to 69 who received an inactivated influenza vaccine. This sequence joins TRBV4-2 and TRBJ2-7, with 10 bases fitting TRBD1. The source material was PBMCs from blood, sampled about 19 months after vaccination. As DNA, the CDR3 is TGTGCCAGCAGCCAAGTGACAGGGGGCTTCGACGAGCAGTACTTC. This encodes CASSQVTGGFDEQYF.